The 17 T cell receptor beta chains given below trace back to one sample, sequenced in a study of cytomegalovirus exposure and HLA in healthy donors (dated by TCRdb to the late 2010s). Library preparation was by the immunoSEQ multiplex PCR assay. A mixture of 60 forward primers for TCR Vbeta segments and 13 reverse primers for TCR Jbeta segments was used in the multiplex PCR. TCRdb provides this immuneACCESS table in a form limited to in-frame rearrangements. Some clones are lacking; in checked studies, under half of them reflect an unresolved V gene, and why the rest are absent is not known. The sample data list 120,000 to 150,000 clones, and roughly 65% of these were observed just once. The top ten clones comprise roughly 1.7% of the sample. The material sequenced was PBMCs. The origin of the receptors is a woman aged 30 to 39 in good health and CMV-seronegative.

The rearrangement uses TRBV28 and TRBJ2-5; D remains unclear. Germline-derived CDR1 and CDR2 are MDHEN and SYDVKM. The CDR3 is 13 amino acids. Trimming shortened V by 4 bases and J by 1 base, and 7 bases separated the two germline ends. CDR3 residues: CASSYPGQETQYF. The CDR3, as DNA: TGTGCCAGCAGTTATCCGGGCCAAGAGACCCAGTACTTC. Supplemented by reference TRBV28 and TRBJ2-5, the full variable domain reads DVKVTQSSRYLVKRTGEKVFLECVQDMDHENMFWYRQDPGLGLRLIYFSYDVKMKEKGDIPEGYSVSREKKERFSLILESASTNQTSMYLCASSYPGQETQYFGPGTRLLVL.

The V and J genes are TRBV15 and TRBJ2-7, with TRBD1 matching 10 bases. V dropped 1 base and J dropped 3; count of bases not matched to a gene: 0. There are 14 residues in the CDR3. The germline V gene encodes CDR1 LNHNV and CDR2 YYDKDF (reference sequence). The DNA of the CDR3 is TGTGCCACCAGCAGAGGGACAGGGGGCTACGAGCAGTACTTC. Protein sequence: CATSRGTGGYEQYF.

The chain couples TRBV27 to TRBJ2-3, with TRBD1 as a possible D gene (6 bases). The germline gives CDR1 MNHEY, CDR2 SMNVEV (reference sequence). The CDR3 spans 18 residues. Trimming pared 3 bases from V and 2 bases from J, leaving 21 bases between. The DNA for the CDR3 is TGTGCCAGCAGTTTTGATTCGGGACAAGGGTTGACCACAGATACGCAGTATTTT. It is translated as CASSFDSGQGLTTDTQYF.

There are a few counts of this clone. J is TRBJ2-5 and V is TRBV11-3, with unresolved D. The germline CDR1 and CDR2 sequences are SGHNT and YENEEA. Trimming took off 1 base at V and 0 bases at J, with 12 bases between the two ends. CDR3 length equals 16 residues. CDR3 sequence (DNA): TGTGCCAGCAGCTTAGGCGGAACGACCAACCAAGAGACCCAGTACTTC. Its protein product is CASSLGGTTNQETQYF. Combining the CDR3 with reference TRBV11-3 and TRBJ2-5 gives the whole variable domain EAGVVQSPRYKIIEKKQPVAFWCNPISGHNTLYWYLQNLGQGPELLIRYENEEAVDDSQLPKDRFSAERLKGVDSTLKIQPAELGDSAVYLCASSLGGTTNQETQYFGPGTRLLVL.

V usage is TRBV18 and J usage is TRBJ1-1; possibly TRBD1 for D (6 bases). V was pared by 3 bases and J by 0 bases, with 8 bases between. CDR1 and CDR2 (germline): KGHSH, LQKENI. This CDR3 is 14 amino acids long. The DNA for the CDR3 is TGTGCCAGCTCACCGCAGGGGATGAACACTGAAGCTTTCTTT. Translated: CASSPQGMNTEAFF.

CDR3 loop: CASSLFFHRGLSGELFF. The CDR3, as DNA: TGCGCCAGCAGCTTGTTTTTTCACAGGGGGTTGTCCGGGGAGCTGTTTTTT. V is TRBV5-1 and J is TRBJ2-2; 8 bases are shared with TRBD1. Germline CDR1 and CDR2: SGHRS and YFSETQ. This CDR3 spans 17 amino acids. V shed 1 base and J 6 bases; nucleotides not matched to a gene: 11.

The chain links TRBV7-9 to TRBJ1-2; D unclear. Germline values: CDR1 SEHNR, CDR2 FQNEAQ (reference sequence). CDR3 length equals 14 residues. V lost 5 bases and J lost 1, with 11 bases in between. The CDR3 bases are TGTGCCAGCAGCCCACCCGGGAATAACTATGGCTACACCTTC. Its protein product is CASSPPGNNYGYTF.

CDR3 loop: CAWSVPGGIIGAGELFF. Here the CDR3 DNA reads TGTGCCTGGAGTGTACCCGGGGGGATCATTGGGGCCGGGGAGCTGTTTTTT. V and J are TRBV30 and TRBJ2-2; 7 bases line up with TRBD2. CDR1 is GTSNPN, CDR2 SVGIG, per germline (reference sequence). This CDR3 has 17 residues. After removal of 0 bases from V and 6 bases from J, the junction contained 13 bases not matched to a gene.

J is TRBJ1-3 and V is TRBV11-3, with 9 bases that match TRBD1. The V gene's germline CDR1 is SGHNT and CDR2 YENEEA. CDR3 length equals 16 residues. The V segment lost 4 bases and the J segment 3 bases; nucleotides outside the gene matches: 7. The CDR3 region has the DNA TGTGCCAGCAGCTCGTACAGGGGGCGCATTGGAAACACCATATATTTT. The encoded protein is CASSSYRGRIGNTIYF.

The CDR3, as DNA: TGTGCCAGCAGTTTTCGACTCCCGGGACTAGCGGGGGGGTCAAGAGGTGAGACCCAGTACTTC. This sequence encodes CASSFRLPGLAGGSRGETQYF. V and J are TRBV28 and TRBJ2-5; 16 bases match TRBD2. The CDR3 is made up of 21 amino acids. Losses at the gene ends were 3 bases for V and 5 bases for J; bases not matched to a gene: 18. The germline CDR1 and CDR2 sequences are MDHEN and SYDVKM.

The chain combines TRBV10-2 with TRBJ1-1; D ambiguous. The CDR3 is made up of 13 amino acids. Trimming took 7 bases from V and 10 from J, leaving 19 bases between them. From germline, CDR1 is WSHSY and CDR2 SAAADI. The CDR3 region has the DNA TGCGCCAGCACCCCGGAGCTATTTTTCGGAGCTTTCTTT. Amino acid sequence: CASTPELFFGAFF.

J is TRBJ2-2 and V is TRBV6-1; tentative D call: TRBD1 (6 bases). V was pared by 3 bases and J by 4 bases, with 12 bases between. The CDR3 has 15 residues. The V gene's germline CDR1 is MNHNS and CDR2 SASEGT. CDR3 DNA sequence: TGTGCCAGCAGTGACAGGGGTGCGGGCACCGGGGAGCTGTTTTTT. Protein sequence: CASSDRGAGTGELFF.

The chain is built from TRBV27 and TRBJ1-2, with D unclear. Germline loops: CDR1 MNHEY, CDR2 SMNVEV (reference sequence). V was shortened by 3 bases and J by 2 bases, with 13 bases between the two germline ends. CDR3 length equals 15 residues. As DNA, the CDR3 is TGTGCCAGCAGTTTCGTTAGCGTTAGGAACTATGGCTACACCTTC. It encodes CASSFVSVRNYGYTF.

CDR3 residues: CASSPVSRDNNEQFF. As DNA, the CDR3 is TGTGCCAGCAGCCCTGTGAGCCGGGACAACAATGAGCAGTTCTTC. This sequence joins TRBV11-2 and TRBJ2-1, with TRBD1 as a possible D gene (6 bases). This CDR3 comprises 15 residues. Trimming cost V 5 bases and J 5 bases, with 16 bases left between them. Germline CDR1 and CDR2: SGHAT and FQNNGV. Drawing the rest from reference TRBV11-2 and TRBJ2-1, the complete variable domain is EAGVAQSPRYKIIEKRQSVAFWCNPISGHATLYWYQQILGQGPKLLIQFQNNGVVDDSQLPKDRFSAERLKGVDSTLKIQPAKLEDSAVYLCASSPVSRDNNEQFFGPGTRLTVL.

The rearrangement joins TRBV7-2 to TRBJ2-2; D not certain. The germline CDR1 and CDR2 sequences are SGHTA and FQGNSA. The V and J ends lost 7 bases and 2 bases respectively, with 8 bases between them. This CDR3 contains 13 residues. This CDR3 is CASNTRNTGELFF. In DNA form, the CDR3 reads TGTGCCAGCAACACCAGAAACACCGGGGAGCTGTTTTTT.

In its sample, this clone was seen a few times. The chain couples TRBV10-3 to TRBJ2-2; D unresolved. CDR3 length equals 15 residues. Germline V gene sequence: CDR1 ENHRY, CDR2 SYGVKD. Trimming cost V 3 bases and J 5 bases, with 13 bases left between them. This CDR3 reads CAISDWMTGTGELFF. The CDR3 DNA reads as TGTGCCATCAGTGATTGGATGACCGGGACCGGGGAGCTGTTTTTT.

The rearrangement uses TRBV5-1 and TRBJ2-7, with TRBD1 matching 9 bases. This CDR3 contains 15 residues. Germline V CDR1 and CDR2: SGHRS, YFSETQ. Trimming took 2 bases from V and 2 from J; bases not matched to a gene: 5. For the CDR3, the DNA is TGCGCCAGCAGCTTACTACAGGGGGCGGCCTACGAGCAGTACTTC. As protein: CASSLLQGAAYEQYF.